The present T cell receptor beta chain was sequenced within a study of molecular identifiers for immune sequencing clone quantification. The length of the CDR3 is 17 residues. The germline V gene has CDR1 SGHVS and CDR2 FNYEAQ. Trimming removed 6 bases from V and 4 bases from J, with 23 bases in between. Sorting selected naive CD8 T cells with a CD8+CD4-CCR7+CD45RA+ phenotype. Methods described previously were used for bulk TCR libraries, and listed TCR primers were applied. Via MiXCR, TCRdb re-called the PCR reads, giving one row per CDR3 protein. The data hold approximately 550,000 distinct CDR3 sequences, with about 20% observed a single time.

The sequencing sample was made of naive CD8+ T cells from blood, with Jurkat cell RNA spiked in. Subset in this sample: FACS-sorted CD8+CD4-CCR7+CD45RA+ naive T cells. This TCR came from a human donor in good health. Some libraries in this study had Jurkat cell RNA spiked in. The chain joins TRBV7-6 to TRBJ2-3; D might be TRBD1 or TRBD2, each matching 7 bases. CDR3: CASRGGEQGLRADTQYF. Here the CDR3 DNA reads TGTGCCAGCAGAGGGGGGGAACAGGGGTTGCGAGCAGATACGCAGTATTTT.